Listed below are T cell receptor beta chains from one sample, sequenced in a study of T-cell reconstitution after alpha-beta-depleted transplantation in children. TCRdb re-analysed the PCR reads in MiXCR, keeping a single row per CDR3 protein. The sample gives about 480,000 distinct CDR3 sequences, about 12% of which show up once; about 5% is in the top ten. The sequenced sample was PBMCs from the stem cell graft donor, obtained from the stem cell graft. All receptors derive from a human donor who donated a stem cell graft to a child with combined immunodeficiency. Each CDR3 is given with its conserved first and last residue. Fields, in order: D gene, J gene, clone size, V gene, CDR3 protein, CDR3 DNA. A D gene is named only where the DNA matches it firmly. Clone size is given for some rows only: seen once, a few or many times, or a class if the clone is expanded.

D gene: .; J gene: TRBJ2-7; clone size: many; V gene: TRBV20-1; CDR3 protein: CSAFVRNYEQYF; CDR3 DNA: TGCAGTGCTTTTGTCCGGAACTACGAGCAGTACTTC
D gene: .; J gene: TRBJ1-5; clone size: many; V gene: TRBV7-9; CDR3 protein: CASSLGSGSNQPQHF; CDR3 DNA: TGTGCCAGCAGCTTAGGATCAGGGTCCAATCAGCCCCAGCATTTT
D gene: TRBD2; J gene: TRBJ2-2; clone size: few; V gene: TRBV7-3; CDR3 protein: CASSLFSGGPDGELFF; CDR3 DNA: TGTGCCAGCAGCTTGTTTTCGGGAGGGCCGGACGGGGAGCTGTTTTTT
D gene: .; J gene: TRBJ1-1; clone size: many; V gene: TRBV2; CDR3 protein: CASQDFPSTEAFF; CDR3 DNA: TGTGCCAGCCAGGACTTCCCTAGCACTGAAGCTTTCTTT
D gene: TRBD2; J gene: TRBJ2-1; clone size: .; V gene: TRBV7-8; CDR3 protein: CASSLWRGTSSSYNEQFF; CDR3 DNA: TGTGCCAGCAGCTTATGGAGGGGGACTAGCAGCTCCTACAATGAGCAGTTCTTC
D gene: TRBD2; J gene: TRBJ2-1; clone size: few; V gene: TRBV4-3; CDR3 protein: CASSPGLAGGPRGSYNEQFF; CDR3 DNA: TGCGCCAGCAGCCCGGGACTAGCGGGAGGACCTAGGGGCTCATACAATGAGCAGTTCTTC
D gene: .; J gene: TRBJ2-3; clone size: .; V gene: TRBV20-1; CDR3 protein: CSASANRSTDTQYF; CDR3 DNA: TGCAGTGCTAGTGCTAACCGGAGCACAGATACGCAGTATTTT
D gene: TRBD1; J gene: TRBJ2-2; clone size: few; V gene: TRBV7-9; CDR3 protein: CASSPRTGLGGELFF; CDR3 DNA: TGTGCCAGCAGCCCACGGACAGGGCTGGGTGGGGAGCTGTTTTTT
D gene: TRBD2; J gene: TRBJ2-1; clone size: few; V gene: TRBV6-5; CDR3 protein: CASSFSGEYNEQFF; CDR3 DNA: TGTGCCAGCAGTTTTAGCGGGGAGTACAATGAGCAGTTCTTC
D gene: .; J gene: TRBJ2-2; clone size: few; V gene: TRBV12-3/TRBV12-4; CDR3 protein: CASSSPHTRTGELFF; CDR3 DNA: TGTGCCAGCAGTTCCCCCCACACCCGAACCGGGGAGCTGTTTTTT
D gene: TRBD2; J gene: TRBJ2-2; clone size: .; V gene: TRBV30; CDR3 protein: CAWSVMRGGNTGELFF; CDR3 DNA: TGTGCCTGGAGTGTCATGCGGGGGGGCAATACCGGGGAGCTGTTTTTT
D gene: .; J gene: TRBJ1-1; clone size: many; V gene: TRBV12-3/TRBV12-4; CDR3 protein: CASSRRERMNTEAFF; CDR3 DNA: TGTGCCAGCAGCCGACGGGAGAGAATGAACACTGAAGCTTTCTTT
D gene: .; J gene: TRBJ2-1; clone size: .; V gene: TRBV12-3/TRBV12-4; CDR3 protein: CASSFRAPNPRGEQFF; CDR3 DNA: TGTGCCAGCAGTTTCCGAGCGCCCAACCCGCGAGGGGAGCAGTTCTTC
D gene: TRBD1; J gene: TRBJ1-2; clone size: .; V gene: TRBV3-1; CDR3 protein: CASSQDWEQGAGYTF; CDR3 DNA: TGTGCCAGCAGCCAAGATTGGGAACAGGGGGCGGGCTACACCTTC
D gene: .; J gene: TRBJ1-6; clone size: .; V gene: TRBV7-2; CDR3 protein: CASSSGGDYSPLHF; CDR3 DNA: TGTGCCAGCAGCTCGGGGGGAGACTATTCACCCCTCCACTTT
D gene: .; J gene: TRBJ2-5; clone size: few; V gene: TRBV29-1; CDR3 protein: CSALDHQETQYF; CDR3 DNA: TGCAGCGCACTGGACCACCAAGAGACCCAGTACTTC
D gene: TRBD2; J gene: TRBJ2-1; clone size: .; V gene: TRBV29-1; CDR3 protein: CSVAAVTSGVGEQFF; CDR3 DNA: TGCAGCGTTGCGGCCGTGACTAGCGGGGTAGGTGAGCAGTTCTTC
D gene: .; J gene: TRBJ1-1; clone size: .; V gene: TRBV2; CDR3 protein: CASSETRGGSRRGNEAFF; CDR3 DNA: TGTGCCAGCAGTGAAACTCGTGGCGGCAGCCGAAGAGGGAATGAAGCTTTCTTT
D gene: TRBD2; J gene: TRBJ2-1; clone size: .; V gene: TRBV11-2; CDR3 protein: CASSSTYDLSPSGSFDEQFF; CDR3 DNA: TGTGCCAGCAGCTCGACGTACGACTTAAGCCCTAGCGGGAGTTTCGATGAGCAGTTCTTC
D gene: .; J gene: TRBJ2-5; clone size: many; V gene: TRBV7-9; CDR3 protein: CASSFGSWGRWRGQETQYF; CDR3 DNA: TGTGCCAGCAGCTTCGGTTCCTGGGGGCGTTGGAGGGGGCAAGAGACCCAGTACTTC
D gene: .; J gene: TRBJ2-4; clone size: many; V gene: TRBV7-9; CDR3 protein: CASSLTTVKNIQYF; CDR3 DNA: TGTGCCAGCAGCTTAACAACGGTGAAAAACATTCAGTACTTC
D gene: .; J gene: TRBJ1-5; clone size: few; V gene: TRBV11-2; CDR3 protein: CASSLDGSRGYSNQPQHF; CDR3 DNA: TGTGCCAGCAGCTTAGATGGTTCGAGGGGGTATAGCAATCAGCCCCAGCATTTT
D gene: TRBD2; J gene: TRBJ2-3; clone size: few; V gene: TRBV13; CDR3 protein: CASSAQLAGVTDTQYF; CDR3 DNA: TGTGCCAGCAGCGCCCAACTAGCGGGAGTCACAGATACGCAGTATTTT
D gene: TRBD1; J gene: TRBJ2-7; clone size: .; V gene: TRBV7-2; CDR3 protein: CASSQGPGGPEQYF; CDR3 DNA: TGTGCCAGCAGCCAAGGACCAGGGGGCCCTGAGCAGTACTTC
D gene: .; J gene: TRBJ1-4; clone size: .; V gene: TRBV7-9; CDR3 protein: CASSQSGGHSNEKLFF; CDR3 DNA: TGTGCCAGCAGTCAATCGGGGGGACATAGTAATGAAAAACTGTTTTTT
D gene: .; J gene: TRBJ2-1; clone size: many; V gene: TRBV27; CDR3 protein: CASIGGGTDYNEQFF; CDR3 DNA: TGTGCCAGCATTGGGGGCGGGACAGATTACAATGAGCAGTTCTTC
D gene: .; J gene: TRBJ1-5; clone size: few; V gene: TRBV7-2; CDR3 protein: CASSLIAGEEQPQHF; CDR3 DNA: TGTGCCAGCAGCTTAATTGCAGGAGAGGAACAGCCCCAGCATTTT
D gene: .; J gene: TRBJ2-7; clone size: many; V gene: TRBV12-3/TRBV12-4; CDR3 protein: CASSLRDPTYEQYF; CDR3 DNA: TGTGCCAGCAGTCTTCGGGACCCAACCTACGAGCAGTACTTC
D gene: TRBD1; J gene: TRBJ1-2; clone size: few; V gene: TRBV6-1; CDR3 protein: CASSRDRAFYGYTF; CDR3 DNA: TGTGCCAGCAGTCGCGACAGGGCCTTCTATGGCTACACCTTC
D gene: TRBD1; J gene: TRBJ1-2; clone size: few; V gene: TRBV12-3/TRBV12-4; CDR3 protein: CASSFRDRGYGHNGYTF; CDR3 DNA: TGTGCCAGCAGTTTCAGGGACAGGGGTTATGGCCACAATGGCTACACCTTC
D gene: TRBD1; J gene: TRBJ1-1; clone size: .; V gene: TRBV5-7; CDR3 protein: CASGTQLDRGYPEAFF; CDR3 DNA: TGTGCCAGCGGCACCCAGCTCGACAGGGGCTACCCTGAAGCTTTCTTT
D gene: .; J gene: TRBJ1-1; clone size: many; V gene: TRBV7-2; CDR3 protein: CASSSDRNTEAFF; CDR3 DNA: TGTGCCAGCAGCTCGGACAGAAACACTGAAGCTTTCTTT
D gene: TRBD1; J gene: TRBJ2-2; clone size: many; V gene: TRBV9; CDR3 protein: CASTGPGQGGIITGELFF; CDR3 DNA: TGTGCCAGCACCGGACCGGGACAGGGAGGTATAATCACCGGGGAGCTGTTTTTT
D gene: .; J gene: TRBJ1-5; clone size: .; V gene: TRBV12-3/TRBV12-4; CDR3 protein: CASSRTGHNQPQHF; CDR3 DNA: TGTGCCAGCAGTCGAACAGGGCACAATCAGCCCCAGCATTTT
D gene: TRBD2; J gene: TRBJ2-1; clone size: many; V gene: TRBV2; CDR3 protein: CASSGTSGEQFF; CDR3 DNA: TGTGCCAGCAGCGGGACTAGCGGGGAGCAGTTCTTC
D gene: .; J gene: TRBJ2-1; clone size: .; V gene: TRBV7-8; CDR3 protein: CASSSRGLAAEQFF; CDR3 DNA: TGTGCCAGCAGCTCGAGAGGGCTAGCTGCTGAGCAGTTCTTC
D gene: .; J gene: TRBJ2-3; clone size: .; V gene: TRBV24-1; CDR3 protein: CATSPPRGDGLLNTDTQYF; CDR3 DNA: TGTGCCACCAGCCCCCCCCGAGGAGACGGACTTTTGAACACAGATACGCAGTATTTT
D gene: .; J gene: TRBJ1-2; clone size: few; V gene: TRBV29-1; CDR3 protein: CSVVQGLGYGYTF; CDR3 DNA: TGCAGCGTTGTGCAGGGGTTGGGGTATGGCTACACCTTC
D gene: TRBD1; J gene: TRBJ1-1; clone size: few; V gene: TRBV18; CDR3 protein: CASSPRKDRVSTPNTEAFF; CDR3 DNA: TGTGCCAGCTCACCACGCAAGGACAGGGTTTCAACCCCGAACACTGAAGCTTTCTTT
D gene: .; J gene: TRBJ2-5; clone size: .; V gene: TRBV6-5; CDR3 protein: CASSYSVQGMETQYF; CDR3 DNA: TGTGCCAGCAGTTACTCCGTTCAGGGCATGGAGACCCAGTACTTC
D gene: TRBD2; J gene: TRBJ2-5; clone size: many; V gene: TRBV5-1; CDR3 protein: CASSLVGTSTQETQYF; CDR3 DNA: TGCGCCAGCAGCTTGGTAGGGACTAGCACGCAAGAGACCCAGTACTTC
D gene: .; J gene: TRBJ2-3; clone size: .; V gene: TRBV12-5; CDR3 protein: CASGLGTIGTDTQYF; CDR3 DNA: TGTGCTAGTGGCCTAGGGACCATCGGAACAGATACGCAGTATTTT
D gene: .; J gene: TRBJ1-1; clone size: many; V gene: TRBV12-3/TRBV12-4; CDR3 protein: CASSLYGGSRGEAFF; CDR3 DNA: TGTGCCAGCAGTCTTTATGGGGGGAGCCGTGGTGAAGCTTTCTTT
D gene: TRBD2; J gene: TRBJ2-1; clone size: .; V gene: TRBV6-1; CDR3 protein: CASSVSGGATHEQFF; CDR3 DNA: TGTGCCAGCAGTGTTTCGGGGGGGGCCACCCATGAGCAGTTCTTC
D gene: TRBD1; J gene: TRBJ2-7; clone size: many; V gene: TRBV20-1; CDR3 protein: CSAIPRDRDSYEQYF; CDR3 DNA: TGCAGTGCTATCCCAAGGGACAGGGATAGCTACGAGCAGTACTTC
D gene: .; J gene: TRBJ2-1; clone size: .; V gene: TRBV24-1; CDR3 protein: CATSDIGAPGTYNEQFF; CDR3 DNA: TGTGCCACCAGTGATATTGGAGCCCCAGGGACCTACAATGAGCAGTTCTTC
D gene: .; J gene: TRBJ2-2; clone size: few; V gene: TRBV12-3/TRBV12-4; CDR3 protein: CASSFTPSELFF; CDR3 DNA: TGTGCCAGCAGTTTTACACCCTCGGAGCTGTTTTTT
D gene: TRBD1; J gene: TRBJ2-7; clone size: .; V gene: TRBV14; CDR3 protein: CASSQRRDSGGGYEQYF; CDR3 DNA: TGTGCCAGCAGCCAACGCCGGGACAGCGGAGGCGGTTACGAGCAGTACTTC
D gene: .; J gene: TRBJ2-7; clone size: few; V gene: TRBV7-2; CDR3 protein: CASSLANVEQYF; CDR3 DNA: TGTGCCAGCAGCTTAGCAAATGTCGAGCAGTACTTC
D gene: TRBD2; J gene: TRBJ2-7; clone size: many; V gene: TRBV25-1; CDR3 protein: CASSYLGGAEGYEQYF; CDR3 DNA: TGTGCCAGCAGTTACCTCGGGGGGGCCGAGGGGTACGAGCAGTACTTC
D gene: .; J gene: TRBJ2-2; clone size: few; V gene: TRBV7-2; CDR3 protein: CASSPARVVGELFF; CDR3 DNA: TGTGCCAGCAGCCCGGCGAGGGTGGTCGGGGAGCTGTTTTTT
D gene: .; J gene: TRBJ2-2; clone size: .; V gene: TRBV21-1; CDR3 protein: CASSKMASPNTGELFF; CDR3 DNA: TGTGCCAGCAGCAAAATGGCCAGCCCCAACACCGGGGAGCTGTTTTTT
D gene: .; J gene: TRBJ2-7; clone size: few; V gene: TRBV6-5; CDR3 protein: CASSYSSVFPIDEQYF; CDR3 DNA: TGTGCCAGCAGTTACTCTTCCGTATTTCCCATTGACGAGCAGTACTTC
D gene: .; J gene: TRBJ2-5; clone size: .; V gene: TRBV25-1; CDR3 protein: CASRVASQETQYF; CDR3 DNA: TGTGCCAGCAGGGTGGCGAGCCAAGAGACCCAGTACTTC
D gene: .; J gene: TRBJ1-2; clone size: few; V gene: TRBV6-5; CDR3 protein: CASSYSRSQRGGYTF; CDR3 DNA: TGTGCCAGCAGTTACTCGAGGAGCCAAAGAGGTGGCTACACCTTC
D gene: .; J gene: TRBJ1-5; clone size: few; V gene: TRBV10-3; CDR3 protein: CAISPGRDPNQPQHF; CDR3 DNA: TGTGCCATCAGCCCTGGGAGGGACCCCAATCAGCCCCAGCATTTT
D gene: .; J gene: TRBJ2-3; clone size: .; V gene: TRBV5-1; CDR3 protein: CASSLESTTTDTQYF; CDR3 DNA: TGCGCCAGCAGCTTGGAGTCTACTACCACAGATACGCAGTATTTT
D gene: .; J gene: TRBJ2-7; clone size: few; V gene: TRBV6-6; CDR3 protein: CASSTERVYEQYF; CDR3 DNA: TGTGCCAGCAGTACAGAGCGGGTCTACGAGCAGTACTTC